What follows are 20 T cell receptor beta chains derived from one specimen sequenced in a study of OX40 agonist ivuxolimab in advanced cancers. Libraries were prepared by immunoSEQ multiplex PCR; TCRdb keeps only in-frame clonotypes and omits some of them. The sample includes 77,000 or so clones, approximately 80% seen only once; the top ten take around 0.5%. Sequencing was performed on CD4+ or CD8+ T cells sorted from blood, taken in a trial of the OX40 agonist ivuxolimab. The source is an adult with an advanced solid tumor such as melanoma, head and neck, liver or kidney cancer.

This rearrangement joins TRBV27 to TRBJ1-5; 8 bases map to TRBD1. Germline lookup yields CDR1 MNHEY and CDR2 SMNVEV (reference sequence). Trimming removed 4 bases from V and 7 bases from J; junction bases left unmatched: 9. The length of the CDR3 is 15 residues. CDR3 amino acids: CASSSRTGTLQPQHF. DNA for the CDR3: TGTGCCAGCAGTTCAAGGACAGGGACCCTGCAGCCCCAGCATTTT.

The chain uses TRBV15 and TRBJ2-5, with D unresolved. CDR1 and CDR2 from the germline V gene are LNHNV and YYDKDF (reference sequence). The V end was cut by 3 bases, the J end by 5 bases, with 7 bases between. The CDR3 consists of 12 residues. The CDR3 sequence is CATSSRPETQYF. The CDR3 region has the DNA TGTGCCACCAGCAGTAGACCGGAGACCCAGTACTTC. Using reference TRBV15 and TRBJ2-5 for the parts outside the CDR3, the full variable domain is DAMVIQNPRYQVTQFGKPVTLSCSQTLNHNVMYWYQQKSSQAPKLLFHYYDKDFNNEADTPDNFQSRRPNTSFCFLDIRSPGLGDTAMYLCATSSRPETQYFGPGTRLLVL.

This chain uses TRBV6-6 with TRBJ1-1, with D perhaps TRBD1 (6 bases). Germline CDR1 MNHNY, CDR2 SVGAGI (reference sequence). The CDR3 spans 14 residues. The ends were cut back, 2 bases at V and 4 bases at J, with 11 bases in the middle. CDR3 sequence: CASSYDPRGTEAFF. In nucleotides, the CDR3 is TGTGCCAGCAGTTACGACCCCAGGGGCACTGAAGCTTTCTTT.

The V gene is TRBV11-2, the J gene TRBJ2-5; no definite D call. This CDR3 has 14 residues. Germline CDR1 and CDR2: SGHAT and FQNNGV. The V and J ends lost 1 base and 5 bases respectively, with 11 bases between them. The CDR3 bases are TGTGCCAGCAGCTTAGCAGGAAACGGGGAGACCCAGTACTTC. This gives the protein CASSLAGNGETQYF. The variable domain in full, completed from reference TRBV11-2 and TRBJ2-5, reads EAGVAQSPRYKIIEKRQSVAFWCNPISGHATLYWYQQILGQGPKLLIQFQNNGVVDDSQLPKDRFSAERLKGVDSTLKIQPAKLEDSAVYLCASSLAGNGETQYFGPGTRLLVL.

The CDR3 DNA reads TGCGCCAGCAGCTTGGGCCCCCGGGCAGGGGCGAACACTGAAGCTTTCTTT. This codes for CASSLGPRAGANTEAFF. The chain employs TRBV5-1 and TRBJ1-1, with D perhaps TRBD1 (6 bases). Trimming removed 0 bases at V and 1 base at J, with 16 bases between. Germline loops: CDR1 SGHRS, CDR2 YFSETQ. The CDR3 totals 17 residues.

The gene calls are TRBV6-6 and TRBJ2-2; TRBD1 aligns across 8 bases. In germline, CDR1 is MNHNY, CDR2 SVGAGI (reference sequence). The CDR3 has 13 amino acids. Trimming removed 7 bases from V and 7 bases from J; junction bases left unmatched: 5. CDR3: CASNQGQGGELFF. The CDR3 DNA follows: TGTGCCAGCAATCAAGGACAGGGCGGGGAGCTGTTTTTT.

A note on this clone: Other nucleotide sequences in the sample specify the same CDR3. The chain recombines TRBV9 with TRBJ2-5; 9 bases match TRBD2. V shed 0 bases and J 1 base; nucleotides not matched to a gene: 4. This CDR3 region has 16 residues. Germline V gene data show CDR1 as SGDLS and CDR2 as YYNGEE. Written as DNA, the CDR3 is TGTGCCAGCAGCGTAGGACCAGCGGGGGGCCAAGAGACCCAGTACTTC. It is translated as CASSVGPAGGQETQYF. Looking up the rest from reference TRBV9 and TRBJ2-5 gives the full variable domain: DSGVTQTPKHLITATGQRVTLRCSPRSGDLSVYWYQQSLDQGLQFLIQYYNGEERAKGNILERFSAQQFPDLHSELNLSSLELGDSALYFCASSVGPAGGQETQYFGPGTRLLVL.

DNA for the CDR3: TGTGCCAGCAGTTCCCCTGGCGGGAGGGTCACTGAAGCTTTCTTT. Translating gives CASSSPGGRVTEAFF. The chain carries TRBV28 and TRBJ1-1; no clear D gene. The germline V gene encodes CDR1 MDHEN and CDR2 SYDVKM. V lost 4 bases to trimming and J lost 4 bases, with 16 bases between them. The CDR3 consists of 15 residues.

This clone was recorded only once. The V and J genes are TRBV7-9 and TRBJ2-1; 8 bases map to TRBD2. With 7 bases clipped from V and 7 bases from J, the junction kept 12 bases outside the gene matches. This CDR3 region has 15 residues. Germline CDR1 is SEHNR and CDR2 is FQNEAQ (reference sequence). CDR3: CASTLGSGSYNEQFF. As DNA, the CDR3 is TGTGCCAGCACCCTAGGGAGCGGGAGTTATAATGAGCAGTTCTTC.

This clone was seen only a few times. The V call is TRBV4-1, the J call TRBJ2-3, with D possibly called TRBD1 or TRBD2 (5 bases each). Trimming pared 1 base from V and 2 bases from J, leaving 13 bases between. Germline lookup yields CDR1 MGHRA and CDR2 YSYEKL. The CDR3 consists of 16 residues. This CDR3 reads CASSQVGPRATDTQYF. DNA for the CDR3: TGCGCCAGCAGCCAAGTGGGACCCCGGGCCACAGATACGCAGTATTTT.

This chain joins TRBV5-4 and TRBJ2-3; tentatively, D is TRBD1 (6 bases). The V end was cut by 6 bases, the J end by 0 bases, with 11 bases between. Germline loops: CDR1 SGHNT, CDR2 YYREEE (reference sequence). This CDR3 contains 14 residues. CDR3 sequence reads: CASTSRGSTDTQYF. DNA for the CDR3: TGTGCCAGCACCTCGAGGGGGAGCACAGATACGCAGTATTTT.

The chain has TRBV7-2 and TRBJ2-3; D perhaps matches TRBD2 (5 bases). Per germline, CDR1 SGHTA and CDR2 FQGNSA. The CDR3 totals 14 residues. V dropped 3 bases and J dropped 4 bases, with 11 bases sitting between them. CDR3 coding DNA: TGTGCCAGCAGCTTGGAGAGGGTTTCAGATACGCAGTATTTT. This translates into CASSLERVSDTQYF. The whole variable domain, remainder taken from reference TRBV7-2 and TRBJ2-3, is GAGVSQSPSNKVTEKGKDVELRCDPISGHTALYWYRQSLGQGLEFLIYFQGNSAPDKSGLPSDRFSAERTGGSVSTLTIQRTQQEDSAVYLCASSLERVSDTQYFGPGTRLTVL.

The V call is TRBV28, the J call TRBJ2-2; D gene ambiguous. The CDR3 sequence is 15 residues long. Germline V gene data show CDR1 as MDHEN and CDR2 as SYDVKM. V was shortened by 2 bases and J by 0 bases, with 7 bases between the two germline ends. CDR3 sequence reads: CASSLAGSNTGELFF. CDR3 coding DNA: TGTGCCAGCAGTTTAGCTGGCTCGAACACCGGGGAGCTGTTTTTT.

This chain uses TRBV28 with TRBJ2-2, with 9 bases fitting TRBD1. From germline, CDR1 is MDHEN and CDR2 SYDVKM. This CDR3 is 17 amino acids long. Unmatched junction bases numbered 8, after V lost 4 bases and J lost 2 bases. The DNA for the CDR3 is TGTGCCAGCAGTTCATACTTACAGGGGGCTAACACCGGGGAGCTGTTTTTT. It translates to CASSSYLQGANTGELFF.

The V call is TRBV5-4, the J call TRBJ1-4, with a tentative D call TRBD1 (6 bases). Germline loops: CDR1 SGHNT, CDR2 YYREEE (reference sequence). The V and J ends lost 4 bases and 6 bases respectively, with 19 bases between them. The CDR3 totals 16 residues. The chain's CDR3 is CASSKGGASSDEKLFF. The CDR3 DNA follows: TGTGCCAGCAGCAAAGGGGGGGCGTCTTCCGATGAAAAACTGTTTTTT.

This chain joins TRBV2 and TRBJ2-2; D is uncertain. CDR1 is SNHLY, CDR2 FYNNEI, per germline. Trimming took 7 bases from V and 6 from J, leaving 15 bases between them. The CDR3 length is 14 residues. CDR3 region: CASKANTSPGELFF. The CDR3 nucleotides are TGTGCCAGCAAGGCCAATACATCTCCCGGGGAGCTGTTTTTT.

The genes are TRBV6-5 and TRBJ2-7; a possible D gene is TRBD2 (7 bases). V was pared by 0 bases and J by 4 bases, with 13 bases between. This CDR3 has 15 residues. The germline V gene encodes CDR1 MNHEY and CDR2 SVGAGI. The CDR3: CASSYSPAGQYEQYF. The CDR3 DNA follows: TGTGCCAGCAGTTACTCCCCAGCGGGACAATACGAGCAGTACTTC.

Remarks on this clone: One junction end does not reproduce the germline sequence, and a read error may be involved. The chain joins TRBV7-7 to TRBJ2-1, with 7 bases lining up with TRBD1. Germline V lookup: CDR1 SSHAT, CDR2 FNYEAQ (reference sequence). The CDR3 contains 13 residues. The CDR3 bases are TGTGCTAGCAGCCCAGTACAGGGGAATGAGCAGTTCTTC. Translation gives CASSPVQGNEQFF.

This clone has a single count. V is TRBV14 and J is TRBJ1-6; 7 positions match TRBD1. The CDR3 contains 16 residues. Per the germline V gene, CDR1 is SGHDN and CDR2 is FVKESK. With V trimmed by 2 bases and J by 7 bases, 8 bases remained unmatched. CDR3: CASSQLKGQINSPLHF. The CDR3 coding sequence is TGTGCCAGCAGCCAACTCAAGGGACAGATAAATTCACCCCTCCACTTT. Together with reference TRBV14 and TRBJ1-6, the CDR3 gives the full variable domain: EAGVTQFPSHSVIEKGQTVTLRCDPISGHDNLYWYRRVMGKEIKFLLHFVKESKQDESGMPNNRFLAERTGGTYSTLKVQPAELEDSGVYFCASSQLKGQINSPLHFGNGTRLTVT.

The chain combines TRBV5-4 with TRBJ2-7; no firm D call. This CDR3 is 11 amino acids long. Germline V gene sequence: CDR1 SGHNT, CDR2 YYREEE (reference sequence). Trimming pared 3 bases from V and 4 bases from J, leaving 5 bases between. The CDR3 sequence is CASSYHYEQYF. CDR3 DNA sequence: TGTGCCAGCAGCTATCATTACGAGCAGTACTTC. The variable domain in full, completed from reference TRBV5-4 and TRBJ2-7, reads ETGVTQSPTHLIKTRGQQVTLRCSSQSGHNTVSWYQQALGQGPQFIFQYYREEENGRGNFPPRFSGLQFPNYSSELNVNALELDDSALYLCASSYHYEQYFGPGTRLTVT.